This T cell receptor (beta chain) was retrieved from a study of cytomegalovirus exposure and HLA in healthy donors. A multiplex PCR was run with 60 Vbeta primers and 13 Jbeta primers. Clones were sequenced by immunoSEQ multiplex PCR, and TCRdb holds only the in-frame ones, with some missing. The table records under 250,000 clones, over 60% of them present only once. Of note for this clone: The antigen is not known.

Healthy bone marrow donors supplied every sample. CDR3 length equals 15 residues. Germline assignment: CDR1 LNHDA and CDR2 SQIVND (reference sequence). V lost 5 bases, J lost 4 bases, and 8 bases stayed unmatched. Points from the study as a whole: Some public TCRs appeared in many individuals, while most sequences were rare. Certain indistinguishable V segments, among them TRBV6-2 and TRBV6-3, were excluded.

The origin of this receptor is a male donor in good health and CMV-seronegative. This sequence joins TRBV19 and TRBJ1-2; 9 nucleotides match TRBD1. Specimen: PBMCs. The CDR3 region has the DNA TGTGCCAGTAGTGTACAGGGGGCTTCTGGCTATGGCTACACCTTC. Translation: CASSVQGASGYGYTF.